The clone carrying this T cell receptor beta chain showed up many times. No antigen is known for it. The data stem from a study of regulatory T cells in long-lasting Graves disease. The study's findings and limits: Under persistent disease, TRBV28, TRBJ1-2 and TRBJ2-5 were used preferentially. Persistent patients shared thousands of public clonotypes among themselves. Newly diagnosed patients shared fewer, at more than 850.

V was pared by 4 bases and J by 3 bases, with 11 bases between. Germline V lookup: CDR1 SGHTA, CDR2 FQGTGA. This CDR3 comprises 14 residues. Noted time point: newly diagnosed GD, antithyroid drugs for less than 3 months. From RNA extracted from PBMCs, the TCR library was made. Construction of the TCR beta libraries employed iRepertoire HTBI primers in conjunction with Arm-PCR of CDR3 regions. TCRdb re-called the multiplex PCR reads with MiXCR, one entry per CDR3 protein. Of approximately 440,000 distinct CDR3 sequences detected, roughly 17% appear once; the ten largest clones hold more than 10%. These data also featured in a second study, about T cells in Graves' hyperthyroidism and ophthalmopathy.

The TCR sequence derives from a man aged 35 to 55 with Graves disease. This specimen was peripheral blood mononuclear cells (PBMCs), taken at new diagnosis, from a patient treated with antithyroid drugs. The chain carries TRBV7-3 and TRBJ2-3; a possible D gene is TRBD1 (6 bases). DNA for the CDR3: TGTGCCAGCAGCTCAACAGGGTTAACAGATACGCAGTATTTT. Translating it yields CASSSTGLTDTQYF.